A single sample is the source of the 30 T cell receptor beta chains below, sequenced in a study of radiation and T cells in renal cell carcinoma. Generated by immunoSEQ multiplex PCR, the TCRdb table keeps only in-frame clones and is missing some. The sample includes about 130,000 clones, around 84% of them seen just once. Specified time point: baseline pretreatment blood. The sample's treatment: 15 Gy SBRT to primary tumor, nephrectomy 4 weeks later. Sample: blood, taken from a patient whose treatment included radiotherapy and nephrectomy. All receptors derive from a woman aged 60-75 years with renal cell carcinoma.

This chain joins TRBV4-2 and TRBJ2-3, with 12 bases aligning to TRBD2. Losses at the gene ends were 4 bases for V and 5 bases for J; bases not matched to a gene: 7. The V gene's germline CDR1 is LGHNA and CDR2 YNFKEQ. The CDR3 totals 16 residues. This chain's CDR3 is CASSPLAGGRVDTQYF. In nucleotides, the CDR3 is TGTGCCAGCAGCCCTCTAGCGGGGGGGAGGGTAGATACGCAGTATTTT.

V and J are TRBV5-1 and TRBJ2-3; the D call may be TRBD1 or TRBD2 (5 bases each). The germline V and J ends were trimmed by 4 bases and 5 bases, with 17 bases remaining between them. This CDR3 contains 15 residues. Germline V gene data show CDR1 as SGHRS and CDR2 as YFSETQ. The CDR3 is CASSPSGVRGDTQYF. In DNA, the CDR3 is TGCGCCAGCAGCCCGTCCGGAGTGAGGGGAGATACGCAGTATTTT.

A single count supports this clone. The chain combines TRBV10-3 with TRBJ1-1, with D perhaps matching TRBD1 (6 bases). Germline CDR1 reads ENHRY; CDR2 reads SYGVKD. The V end lost 3 bases, the J end lost 1 base, and 12 bases lay between the germline ends. This CDR3 has 15 amino acids. The CDR3 is CAISEGGRANTEAFF. CDR3 nucleotides: TGTGCCATCAGTGAAGGGGGTCGGGCGAACACTGAAGCTTTCTTT.

CDR3 bases: TGTGCCAGCAGTTTTTCGACAGGGGGGGGCACAGATACGCAGTATTTT. Protein: CASSFSTGGGTDTQYF. The gene calls are TRBV28 and TRBJ2-3, with 9 nucleotides matching TRBD1. Looked up from germline, CDR1 is MDHEN and CDR2 is SYDVKM. The CDR3 is 16 residues long. Losses at the gene ends were 3 bases for V and 1 base for J; bases not matched to a gene: 5.

The chain joins TRBV11-1 to TRBJ2-7; 8 nucleotides line up with TRBD2. V lost 4 bases to trimming and J lost 4 bases; unmatched junction nucleotides: 9. Germline loops: CDR1 SGHAT, CDR2 FQDESV (reference sequence). The length of the CDR3 is 15 residues. CDR3 loop: CASSSGVAGQYEQYF. DNA of the CDR3: TGTGCCAGCAGCTCGGGGGTAGCGGGACAATACGAGCAGTACTTC.

The CDR3 DNA follows: TGTGCCAGCAGTATCAGGGGGTATGGCTACACCTTC. It codes for CASSIRGYGYTF. The chain recombines TRBV2 with TRBJ1-2, with 7 bases fitting TRBD1. The ends lost 5 bases at V and 5 bases at J; junction bases unmatched: 2. The CDR3 contains 12 residues. Germline CDR1 SNHLY, CDR2 FYNNEI.

This sequence joins TRBV28 and TRBJ1-5; D uncertain. The germline V and J ends were trimmed by 5 bases and 0 bases, with 11 bases remaining between them. From germline, CDR1 is MDHEN and CDR2 SYDVKM. The CDR3 sequence is 15 residues long. Here the CDR3 DNA reads TGTGCCAGCAGTGTCACTGACTATAGCAATCAGCCCCAGCATTTT. It is translated as CASSVTDYSNQPQHF.

J is TRBJ1-1 and V is TRBV7-9, with D possibly matching TRBD1 (5 bases). Trimming took off 1 base at V and 4 bases at J, with 10 bases between the two ends. Germline CDR1 reads SEHNR; CDR2 reads FQNEAQ (reference sequence). The CDR3 contains 14 residues. CDR3 in amino acids: CASSLEGHGTEAFF. CDR3 bases: TGTGCCAGCAGCTTAGAGGGGCACGGCACTGAAGCTTTCTTT. The whole variable domain, remainder taken from reference TRBV7-9 and TRBJ1-1, is DTGVSQNPRHKITKRGQNVTFRCDPISEHNRLYWYRQTLGQGPEFLTYFQNEAQLEKSRLLSDRFSAERPKGSFSTLEIQRTEQGDSAMYLCASSLEGHGTEAFFGQGTRLTVV.

The CDR3, as DNA: TGCAGCGCCCGGTACGGGGCCACTGAAGCTTTCTTT. Protein: CSARYGATEAFF. This chain joins TRBV29-1 and TRBJ1-1, with D perhaps matching TRBD1 (5 bases). This CDR3 has 12 amino acids. Germline loops: CDR1 SQVTM, CDR2 ANQGSEA. V shed 7 bases and J shed 4 bases, with 13 bases lying between them.

V is TRBV6-4 and J is TRBJ2-3, with 7 bases that match TRBD1. Germline V gene sequence: CDR1 MRHNA, CDR2 SNTAGT. J was trimmed by 2 bases and V by 5 bases; bases with no gene match: 7. The CDR3 runs 15 residues. The CDR3 protein is CASSLLGQTTDTQYF. CDR3 in DNA: TGTGCCAGCAGTCTACTGGGACAGACCACAGATACGCAGTATTTT.

The J gene is TRBJ1-5, the V gene TRBV15; 7 bases fit TRBD1. Germline V gene sequence: CDR1 LNHNV, CDR2 YYDKDF (reference sequence). V gave up 8 bases and J gave up 3 bases; unmatched junction bases: 7. The CDR3 extends over 14 amino acids. The CDR3 bases are TGTGCCACCCAGTCACAGGGGAACAATCAGCCCCAGCATTTT. Its protein product is CATQSQGNNQPQHF.

The chain employs TRBV4-2 and TRBJ1-1; D is uncertain. The CDR3 spans 14 residues. Germline V gives CDR1 LGHNA, CDR2 YNFKEQ. V lost 1 base and J lost 1, with 7 bases in between. The CDR3 sequence is CASSQVAENTEAFF. The DNA of the CDR3 is TGTGCCAGCAGCCAAGTTGCAGAGAACACTGAAGCTTTCTTT.

This rearrangement joins TRBV6-6 to TRBJ2-3; 11 positions match TRBD2. With 6 bases clipped from V and 6 bases from J, the junction kept 8 bases outside the gene matches. The germline gives CDR1 MNHNY, CDR2 SVGAGI (reference sequence). The CDR3 runs to 15 residues. The CDR3 nucleotides read TGTGCCAGCAGCCTTAGCGGGAGGGCCGCGGATACGCAGTATTTT. As protein: CASSLSGRAADTQYF.

V usage is TRBV2 and J usage is TRBJ2-7, with a tentative D call TRBD2 (7 bases). The germline V and J ends were trimmed by 8 bases and 2 bases, with 19 bases remaining between them. The V gene's germline CDR1 is SNHLY and CDR2 FYNNEI. The CDR3 is made up of 15 amino acids. CDR3 in DNA: TGTGCCAGCCAAGTGGGCCCCGGGGGGCCCTACGAGCAGTACTTC. It yields the protein CASQVGPGGPYEQYF.

The chain carries TRBV5-5 and TRBJ2-4; perhaps TRBD2 as D (6 bases). In germline, CDR1 is SGHKS, CDR2 YYEKEE (reference sequence). Trimming took off 4 bases at V and 1 base at J, with 15 bases between the two ends. The length of the CDR3 is 16 residues. CDR3 in DNA: TGTGCCAGCAGCCGGACCTCCCGGGAGGCCAAAAACATTCAGTACTTC. This codes for CASSRTSREAKNIQYF. Based on the CDR3 plus reference TRBV5-5 and TRBJ2-4, the full variable domain is DAGVTQSPTHLIKTRGQQVTLRCSPISGHKSVSWYQQVLGQGPQFIFQYYEKEERGRGNFPDRFSARQFPNYSSELNVNALLLGDSALYLCASSRTSREAKNIQYFGAGTRLSVL.

This rearrangement joins TRBV10-1 to TRBJ2-3, with a possible D match to TRBD1 (5 bases). V was pared by 5 bases and J by 6 bases, with 18 bases between. Germline V lookup: CDR1 WNHNN, CDR2 SYGVQD (reference sequence). This CDR3 region has 15 residues. The CDR3 region is CASSRTQGNLDTQYF. CDR3 coding DNA: TGCGCCAGCAGTCGGACCCAGGGCAATTTGGATACGCAGTATTTT.

The V gene is TRBV29-1, the J gene TRBJ2-3; no clear D. The germline V and J ends were trimmed by 6 bases and 6 bases, with 7 bases remaining between them. The CDR3 totals 10 residues. CDR1 and CDR2 from the germline V gene are SQVTM and ANQGSEA. CDR3 sequence (DNA): TGCAGCGTGGGTCATGATACGCAGTATTTT. Translated, it gives CSVGHDTQYF.

Only a few counts were recorded for this clone. As DNA, the CDR3 is TGCGCCAGCAGCTTGCACAGCGGGAACACTGAAGCTTTCTTT. This translates into CASSLHSGNTEAFF. The chain carries TRBV5-1 and TRBJ1-1; D gene unclear. The CDR3 is 14 amino acids. Germline assignment: CDR1 SGHRS and CDR2 YFSETQ. V gave up 1 base and J gave up 1 base, with 8 bases separating them.

This chain connects TRBV5-8 to TRBJ1-1, with a possible D match to TRBD1 (6 bases). Germline V CDR1 and CDR2: SGHTS, YDEGEE. This CDR3 is 15 amino acids long. V was cut by 3 bases and J by 10 bases, with 22 bases left in between. As DNA, the CDR3 is TGTGCCAGCAGCTCCACTGGCGGGGGGCGAGAACCAGCTTTCTTT. Translated, it gives CASSSTGGGREPAFF.

This chain links TRBV5-6 with TRBJ1-2, with D possibly being TRBD1 (6 bases). The V gene lost 5 bases and the J gene lost 2 bases, with 10 bases spanning the gap. Per the germline V gene, CDR1 is SGHDT and CDR2 is YYEEEE. The CDR3 is 13 amino acids. Here the CDR3 DNA reads TGTGCCAGCAGAAAACAGGGAAACTATGGCTACACCTTC. Translated: CASRKQGNYGYTF.

V gene TRBV2 combines with J gene TRBJ2-6, with 7 bases lining up with TRBD2. Germline CDR1 reads SNHLY; CDR2 reads FYNNEI. The CDR3 totals 15 residues. J gave up 2 bases and V 8 bases, and 6 bases lay outside the gene matches. The CDR3 sequence: CASGKAGTGANVLTF. The CDR3 coding sequence is TGTGCCAGCGGTAAAGCGGGGACTGGGGCCAACGTCCTGACTTTC.

The table lists this clone with a count of one. The chain recombines TRBV10-2 with TRBJ1-1, with 7 positions matching TRBD1. The germline CDR1 and CDR2 sequences are WSHSY and SAAADI. V was clipped by 7 bases and J by 3 bases; unmatched bases: 8. The CDR3 covers 14 residues. The CDR3 DNA follows: TGCGCCAGCAAGTCGTCAGGGGGACACACTGAAGCTTTCTTT. Its protein is CASKSSGGHTEAFF.

The sample holds many counts of this clone. The rearrangement uses TRBV9 and TRBJ2-1; D perhaps matches TRBD1 (6 bases). Germline V lookup: CDR1 SGDLS, CDR2 YYNGEE. Trimming removed 0 bases from V and 9 bases from J, with 13 bases in between. This CDR3 region has 14 residues. The CDR3 DNA is TGTGCCAGCAGCGTAGAACAGGGCTGGAGTGAGCAGTTCTTC. Its translation is CASSVEQGWSEQFF.

V usage is TRBV18 and J usage is TRBJ2-1; D might be TRBD2 (5 bases). The CDR3 totals 17 residues. V lost 4 bases and J lost 2, with 18 bases in between. CDR1 and CDR2 from the germline V gene are KGHSH and LQKENI. The CDR3 nucleotides are TGTGCCAGCTCACTAATGATCCCGAGCGGTACCTACAATGAGCAGTTCTTC. Translating gives CASSLMIPSGTYNEQFF.

The chain links TRBV27 to TRBJ2-5; D remains unclear. This CDR3 contains 12 residues. Trimming removed 0 bases from V and 5 bases from J, with 4 bases in between. Germline V gives CDR1 MNHEY, CDR2 SMNVEV (reference sequence). CDR3 protein: CASSLSGETQYF. CDR3 bases: TGTGCCAGCAGTTTATCCGGTGAGACCCAGTACTTC.

The chain combines TRBV28 with TRBJ2-1; 7 nucleotides agree with TRBD1. Trimming at V came to 6 bases and at J to 6 bases, leaving 14 bases not matched to a gene. Germline CDR1 reads MDHEN; CDR2 reads SYDVKM. This CDR3 spans 16 amino acids. Here the CDR3 reads CASRPDRAPIPNEQFF. The CDR3 DNA reads TGTGCCAGCAGACCCGACAGGGCCCCTATTCCCAATGAGCAGTTCTTC.

The DNA of the CDR3 is TGTGCCAGTAGTTCCCAGGGGGCCAAATCCGGCGAGCAGTACTTC. It specifies CASSSQGAKSGEQYF. The rearrangement joins TRBV19 to TRBJ2-7, with 8 bases matching TRBD1. V lost 5 bases, J lost 6 bases, and 12 bases stayed unmatched. The germline V gene encodes CDR1 LNHDA and CDR2 SQIVND (reference sequence). The CDR3 is made up of 15 amino acids.

This chain links TRBV5-1 with TRBJ2-3; D unresolved. The V gene lost 0 bases and the J gene lost 0 bases, with 8 bases spanning the gap. The CDR3 sequence is 15 residues long. Germline CDR1 SGHRS, CDR2 YFSETQ. The CDR3 region is CASSLAPQSTDTQYF. The DNA of the CDR3 is TGCGCCAGCAGCTTGGCACCCCAGAGCACAGATACGCAGTATTTT.

The J gene is TRBJ1-2, the V gene TRBV18; TRBD1 matches 7 bases. V lost 2 bases and J lost 8; bases outside the gene matches: 8. Germline V CDR1 and CDR2: KGHSH, LQKENI. CDR3 length: 14 amino acids. Here the CDR3 DNA reads TGTGCCAGCTCACCATCCACAGGGGTGTGGGGCTACACCTTC. Its translation: CASSPSTGVWGYTF. The entire variable domain, with the rest obtained from reference TRBV18 and TRBJ1-2, is as follows: NAGVMQNPRHLVRRRGQEARLRCSPMKGHSHVYWYRQLPEEGLKFMVYLQKENIIDESGMPKERFSAEFPKEGPSILRIQQVVRGDSAAYFCASSPSTGVWGYTFGSGTRLTVV.

The chain links TRBV6-1 to TRBJ1-1, with TRBD1 matching over 9 bases. The germline V gene encodes CDR1 MNHNS and CDR2 SASEGT. Unmatched junction bases numbered 8, after V lost 7 bases and J lost 5 bases. The CDR3 is 14 residues long. The CDR3 here is CASMPTGGFTEAFF. In DNA form, the CDR3 reads TGTGCCAGCATGCCGACAGGGGGTTTTACTGAAGCTTTCTTT.